This T cell receptor (beta chain) is from a study of T cells in Graves' hyperthyroidism and ophthalmopathy. Study background: Specimen type is peripheral blood, collected at initial diagnosis prior to any treatment. General study points: Most thyroid clonotypes with frequency above 0.001 were detected in blood.

TCR beta CDR3 sequences were amplified from RNA transcripts. TCR CDR3 underwent first-round RT-PCR with the HTBI primer set. A single record per CDR3 protein comes from TCRdb applying MiXCR to the multiplex PCR reads. Among some 650,000 distinct CDR3 sequences listed, about a sixth were seen once. Ophthalmopathy cases scored 3 or more on the Clinical Activity Score and 4 or more on NOSPECS grade, with duration below 3 months. Exclusions: uncontrolled infection, other autoimmune disease, pregnancy, lactation. The CDR3 is 16 amino acids. V trimming: 0 bases; J trimming: 3 bases; junction bases outside the gene matches: 4. Germline V gene lookup returns CDR1 SNHLY and CDR2 FYNNEI. This clonotype showed up many times. What it binds is unknown.

The sequenced sample was blood. This receptor was taken from a middle-aged woman with Graves' ophthalmopathy. J is TRBJ2-7 and V is TRBV2, with 11 bases identical to TRBD1. CDR3 sequence: CASSEAPGTGGYEQYF. DNA of the CDR3: TGTGCCAGCAGTGAAGCGCCCGGGACAGGGGGCTACGAGCAGTACTTC.